Listed below are T cell receptor beta chains from one sample, sequenced in a study of T-cell reconstitution after alpha-beta-depleted transplantation in children. TCRdb reprocessed the PCR reads with MiXCR, giving one entry per CDR3 protein. The profile shows 120,000 or so distinct CDR3 sequences, around 23% of them singletons. Material: PBMCs, mostly from graft donor cells, obtained 180 days after TCRalphabeta/CD19-depleted stem cell transplant. These receptors originate from a male patient between 2 and 15 years old who had a stem cell transplant for chronic granulomatous disease, so the T cells may come from the graft donor. Both conserved end residues are part of each CDR3. Each record gives: clone size, D gene, V gene, J gene, CDR3 DNA, CDR3 protein. The D gene is left open where the match is weak. Clone sizes are given selectively: once, few, many, or a class where the clone is expanded.

NA	NA	TRBV4-1	TRBJ2-4	TGCGCCAGCAGCCAAGAAGTGGGGCAGGCCAAAAACATTCAGTACTTC	CASSQEVGQAKNIQYF
few	TRBD2	TRBV5-1	TRBJ2-3	TGCGCCAGCAGCTTAGCAGGGAGGGTCACAGATACGCAGTATTTT	CASSLAGRVTDTQYF
NA	TRBD2	TRBV5-1	TRBJ2-1	TGCGCCAGCAGCTCGGGACTAGCGGGAGAAATGAATGAGCAGTTCTTC	CASSSGLAGEMNEQFF
NA	NA	TRBV5-6	TRBJ2-1	TGTGCCAGCAGCTTGGTTTGGCAGCTCTCCTACAATGAGCAGTTCTTC	CASSLVWQLSYNEQFF
few	TRBD1	TRBV5-1	TRBJ2-1	TGCGCCAGCAGCGCGGACAGGGCTTGGCAGTTCTTC	CASSADRAWQFF
many	TRBD2	TRBV12-3/TRBV12-4	TRBJ2-1	TGTGCCAGCAGATCCGACGCCCCGGGACTAGGGTACAATGAGCAGTTCTTC	CASRSDAPGLGYNEQFF
NA	NA	TRBV9	TRBJ1-4	TGTGCCAGCAGCCCGGGAGACAGAAGTAAAGAAAAACTGTTTTTT	CASSPGDRSKEKLFF
NA	TRBD1	TRBV7-8	TRBJ1-1	TGTGCCAGCAGCTTATTGGACAGGGGGGGTGAAGCTTTCTTT	CASSLLDRGGEAFF
NA	TRBD1	TRBV20-1	TRBJ1-3	TGCAGTGCAACTGACAGGGACTCTGGAAACACCATATATTTT	CSATDRDSGNTIYF
many	NA	TRBV5-1	TRBJ2-6	TGCGCCAGCAGCAACCTCAGGGGCTCTGGGGCCAACGTCCTGACTTTC	CASSNLRGSGANVLTF
many	NA	TRBV20-1	TRBJ2-7	TGCAGTGTAACCCCATCCTACGAGCAGTACTTC	CSVTPSYEQYF
few	TRBD1	TRBV20-1	TRBJ2-3	TGCAGTGCTGCCGGGACAGAGGATTCGACAGATACGCAGTATTTT	CSAAGTEDSTDTQYF
NA	NA	TRBV12-3/TRBV12-4	TRBJ2-3	TGTGCCAGCGGGCTAGTGGGCACAGATACGCAGTATTTT	CASGLVGTDTQYF